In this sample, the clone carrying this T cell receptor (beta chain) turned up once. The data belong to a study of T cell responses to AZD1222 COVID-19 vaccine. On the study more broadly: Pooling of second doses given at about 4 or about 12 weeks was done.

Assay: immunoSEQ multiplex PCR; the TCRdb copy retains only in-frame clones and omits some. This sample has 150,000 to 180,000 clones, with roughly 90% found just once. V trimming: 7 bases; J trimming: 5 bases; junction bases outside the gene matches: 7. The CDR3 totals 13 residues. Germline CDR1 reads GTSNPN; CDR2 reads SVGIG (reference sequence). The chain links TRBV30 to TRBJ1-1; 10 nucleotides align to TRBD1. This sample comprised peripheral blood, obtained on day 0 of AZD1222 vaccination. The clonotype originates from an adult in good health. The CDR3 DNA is TGTGCCTCCGGGGGACAGGGGATAACTGAAGCTTTCTTT. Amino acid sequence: CASGGQGITEAFF.